The present T cell receptor (beta chain) was sequenced within a study of CD8+CD57+ T cells in acquired aplastic anemia. Study in general: Sorted CD4+ and CD8+ cells gave a mean 3.2 ug DNA, range about 0.2 to 27.4 ug. Study outcomes and limitations: Patients and controls shared over 25 CD8+ CDR3 sequences, which appeared highly expressed in patients and within their immunodominant clones. Statistical testing detected no significant gap in CD8+ Simpson's diversity between patients and controls.

In regard to this clonotype: Its antigen is unknown.

This CDR3 has 13 amino acids. Germline values: CDR1 SEHNR, CDR2 FQNEAQ (reference sequence). Trimming pared 6 bases from V and 7 bases from J, leaving 10 bases between. CDR3 and TCR beta VDJ profiling relied on a genomic DNA template. TCRdb fed the reads into MiXCR, producing one record per CDR3 protein. Of 200,000 or so distinct CDR3 sequences in the sample, under 70% were seen once. This clonotype was sampled from a human donor with severe aplastic anemia or a healthy control (not recorded which). V is TRBV7-9 and J is TRBJ1-6; no firm D call. Sequences were obtained from sorted CD4+, CD8+, or CD8+CD57+ T cells (not recorded which) from PBMCs. CDR3 in amino acids: CASSSTFNSPLHF. The CDR3 DNA is TGTGCCAGCAGTTCCACTTTCAATTCACCCCTCCACTTT.